This T cell receptor beta chain appears in the sequencing data of a study of T cells expressing NK-cell markers. TCRdb reanalyzed the 5' RACE reads and collapses them to one entry per CDR3 protein, without DNA. The ten most abundant clones cover under 6.5% of a sample with hundreds of thousands of distinct CDR3 sequences. Looked up from germline, CDR1 is SGHAT and CDR2 is FQDESV (reference sequence). This CDR3 is 16 amino acids long. Details on this clonotype: The antigen remains unidentified.

The study's findings and limits: In a handful of donors, dominant clonotypes made up 28.3-60.1% of CD3+CD56-NKG2C+ cells. As a fraction of CD8+ T cells, dominant NKG2C+ clonotypes reached about 1.0-7.5% in over 5 donors.

Specimen: blood T cells: a sorted CD56 or NKG2C T cell subset, CD4+ or CD8+ T cells, or bulk PBMC T cells (not recorded which). The clonotype was recovered from a man between 18 and 69 years old in good health. The chain links TRBV11-1 to TRBJ2-7. This chain's CDR3 is CASSLAGHVGPYEQYF.